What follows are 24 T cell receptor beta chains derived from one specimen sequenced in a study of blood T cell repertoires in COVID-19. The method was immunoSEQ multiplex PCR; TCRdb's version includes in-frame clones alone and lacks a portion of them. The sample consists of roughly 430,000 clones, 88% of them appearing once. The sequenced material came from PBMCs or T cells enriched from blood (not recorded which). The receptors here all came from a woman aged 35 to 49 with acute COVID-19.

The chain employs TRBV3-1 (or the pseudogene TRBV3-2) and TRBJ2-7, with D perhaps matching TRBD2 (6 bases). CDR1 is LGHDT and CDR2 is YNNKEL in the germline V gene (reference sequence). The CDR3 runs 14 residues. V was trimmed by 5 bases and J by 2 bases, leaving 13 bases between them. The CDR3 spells CASSARDWAYEQYF. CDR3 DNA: TGTGCCAGCAGCGCACGGGACTGGGCCTACGAGCAGTACTTC.

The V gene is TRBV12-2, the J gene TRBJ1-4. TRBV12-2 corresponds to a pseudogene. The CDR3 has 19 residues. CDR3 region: CASRFWVNGEGNSNEKLFF. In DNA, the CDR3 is TGTGCAAGTCGCTTTTGGGTAAACGGGGAGGGCAACTCTAATGAAAAACTGTTTTTT.

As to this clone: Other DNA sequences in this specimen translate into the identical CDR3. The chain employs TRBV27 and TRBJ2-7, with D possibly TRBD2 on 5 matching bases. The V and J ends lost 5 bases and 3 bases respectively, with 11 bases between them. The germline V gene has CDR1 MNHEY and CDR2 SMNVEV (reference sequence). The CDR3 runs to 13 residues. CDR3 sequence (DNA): TGTGCCAGCAGTCTAAGGACTGACTACGAGCAGTACTTC. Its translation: CASSLRTDYEQYF.

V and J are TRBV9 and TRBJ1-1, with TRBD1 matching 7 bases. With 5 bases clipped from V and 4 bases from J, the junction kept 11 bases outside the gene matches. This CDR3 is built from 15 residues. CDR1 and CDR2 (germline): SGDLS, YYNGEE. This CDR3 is CASSHQQGKGTEAFF. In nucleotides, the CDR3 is TGTGCCAGCAGTCACCAACAGGGGAAGGGCACTGAAGCTTTCTTT.

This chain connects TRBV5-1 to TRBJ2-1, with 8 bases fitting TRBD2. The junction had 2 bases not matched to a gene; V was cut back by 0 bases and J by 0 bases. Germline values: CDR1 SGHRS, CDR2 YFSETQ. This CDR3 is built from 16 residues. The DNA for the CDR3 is TGCGCCAGCAGCTTGGCCACTAGCGGCTCCTACAATGAGCAGTTCTTC. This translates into CASSLATSGSYNEQFF.

The CDR3 region has the DNA TGTGCCAGCAGGGAGACAGGGATGGGGGATACGCAGTATTTT. This codes for CASRETGMGDTQYF. The rearrangement links TRBV2 to TRBJ2-3; TRBD1 agrees at 7 bases. V dropped 6 bases and J dropped 6; count of bases not matched to a gene: 9. The CDR3 extends over 14 amino acids. CDR1 is SNHLY and CDR2 is FYNNEI in the germline V gene.

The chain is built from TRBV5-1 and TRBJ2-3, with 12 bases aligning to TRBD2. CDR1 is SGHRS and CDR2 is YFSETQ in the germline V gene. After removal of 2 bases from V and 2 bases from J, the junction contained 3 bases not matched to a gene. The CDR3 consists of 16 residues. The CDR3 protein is CASSFSSGGATDTQYF. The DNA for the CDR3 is TGCGCCAGCAGCTTCTCTAGCGGGGGGGCCACAGATACGCAGTATTTT.

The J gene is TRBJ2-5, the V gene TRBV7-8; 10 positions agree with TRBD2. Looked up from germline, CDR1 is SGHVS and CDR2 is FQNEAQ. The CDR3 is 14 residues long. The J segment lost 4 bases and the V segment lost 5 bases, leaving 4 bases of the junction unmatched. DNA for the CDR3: TGTGCCAGCAGCGTGTTAGCGGGGGGAGAGACCCAGTACTTC. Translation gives CASSVLAGGETQYF.

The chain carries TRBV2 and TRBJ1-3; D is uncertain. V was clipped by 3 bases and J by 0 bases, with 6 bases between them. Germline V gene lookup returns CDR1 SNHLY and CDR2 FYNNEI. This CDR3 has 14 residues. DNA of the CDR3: TGTGCCAGCAGTGACAGGTTCTCTGGAAACACCATATATTTT. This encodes CASSDRFSGNTIYF.

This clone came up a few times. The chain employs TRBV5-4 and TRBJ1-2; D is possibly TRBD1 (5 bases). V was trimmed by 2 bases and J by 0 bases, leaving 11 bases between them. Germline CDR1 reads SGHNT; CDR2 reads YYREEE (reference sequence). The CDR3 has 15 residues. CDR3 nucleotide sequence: TGTGCCAGCAGCTTACCTGCAGGGACTAACTATGGCTACACCTTC. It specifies CASSLPAGTNYGYTF.

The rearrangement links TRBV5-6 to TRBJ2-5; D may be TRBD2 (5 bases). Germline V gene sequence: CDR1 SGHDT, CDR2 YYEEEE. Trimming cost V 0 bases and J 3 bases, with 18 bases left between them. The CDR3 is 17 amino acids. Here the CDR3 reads CASSLGSERVIEETQYF. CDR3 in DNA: TGTGCCAGCAGCTTGGGGTCAGAGAGGGTGATAGAAGAGACCCAGTACTTC.

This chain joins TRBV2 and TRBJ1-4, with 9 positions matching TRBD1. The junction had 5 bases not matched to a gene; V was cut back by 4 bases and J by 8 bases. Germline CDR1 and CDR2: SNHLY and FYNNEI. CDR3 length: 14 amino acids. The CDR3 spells CASSGTGAPEKLFF. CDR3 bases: TGTGCCAGCAGTGGGACAGGGGCCCCCGAAAAACTGTTTTTT.

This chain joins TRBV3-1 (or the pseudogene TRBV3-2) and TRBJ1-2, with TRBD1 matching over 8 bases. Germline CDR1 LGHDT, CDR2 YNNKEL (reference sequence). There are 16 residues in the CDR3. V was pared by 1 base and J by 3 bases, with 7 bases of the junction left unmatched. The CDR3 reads CASSQADRERYYGYTF. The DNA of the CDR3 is TGTGCCAGCAGCCAAGCGGACAGGGAGAGGTACTATGGCTACACCTTC.

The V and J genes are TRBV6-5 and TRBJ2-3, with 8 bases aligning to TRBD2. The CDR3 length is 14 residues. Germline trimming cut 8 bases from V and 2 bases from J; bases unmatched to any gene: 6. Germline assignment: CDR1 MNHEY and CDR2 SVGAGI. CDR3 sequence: CASWPSGYTDTQYF. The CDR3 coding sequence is TGTGCCAGCTGGCCTAGCGGGTACACAGATACGCAGTATTTT.

CDR3 nucleotide sequence: TGCGCCAGCAGCTTGGCCCAGGGGAGAAACACTGAAGCTTTCTTT. Amino acids: CASSLAQGRNTEAFF. This chain connects TRBV5-1 to TRBJ1-1; possible D gene TRBD1, 6 bases. Germline-derived CDR1 and CDR2 are SGHRS and YFSETQ. V lost 0 bases and J 2 bases, leaving 11 bases between the germline ends. The CDR3 totals 15 residues.

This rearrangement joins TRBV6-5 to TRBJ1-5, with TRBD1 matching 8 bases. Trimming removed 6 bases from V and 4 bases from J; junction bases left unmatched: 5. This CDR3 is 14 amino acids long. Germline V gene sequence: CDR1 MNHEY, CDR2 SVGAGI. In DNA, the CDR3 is TGTGCCAGCAGGCCAGGGGGCGCGAATCAGCCCCAGCATTTT. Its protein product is CASRPGGANQPQHF.

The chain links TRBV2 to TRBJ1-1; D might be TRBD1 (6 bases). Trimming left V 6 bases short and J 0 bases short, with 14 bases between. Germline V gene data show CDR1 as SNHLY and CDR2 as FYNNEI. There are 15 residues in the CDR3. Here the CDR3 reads CASRFAGGVNTEAFF. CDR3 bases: TGTGCCAGCAGGTTCGCGGGGGGCGTGAACACTGAAGCTTTCTTT.

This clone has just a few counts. The CDR3 DNA sequence: TGCGCCAGCACCGACAGGGTGGCCTACGAGCAGTACTTC. Amino acid sequence: CASTDRVAYEQYF. This chain uses TRBV5-1 with TRBJ2-7; 7 positions agree with TRBD1. CDR3 size: 13 residues. Germline lookup yields CDR1 SGHRS and CDR2 YFSETQ. With 6 bases clipped from V and 2 bases from J, the junction kept 5 bases outside the gene matches.

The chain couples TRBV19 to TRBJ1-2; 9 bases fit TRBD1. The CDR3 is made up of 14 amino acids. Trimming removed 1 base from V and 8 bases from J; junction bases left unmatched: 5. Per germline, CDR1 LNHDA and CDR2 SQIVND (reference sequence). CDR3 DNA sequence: TGTGCCAGTAGTATAGCCTCTACAGGGGGCGGCTACACCTTC. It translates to CASSIASTGGGYTF.

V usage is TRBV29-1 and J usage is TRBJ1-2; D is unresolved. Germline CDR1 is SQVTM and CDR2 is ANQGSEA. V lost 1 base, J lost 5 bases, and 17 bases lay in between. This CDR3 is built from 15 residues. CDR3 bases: TGCAGCGTTGAAGGGTCTCGGGAGGCCACTTATGGCTACACCTTC. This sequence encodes CSVEGSREATYGYTF.

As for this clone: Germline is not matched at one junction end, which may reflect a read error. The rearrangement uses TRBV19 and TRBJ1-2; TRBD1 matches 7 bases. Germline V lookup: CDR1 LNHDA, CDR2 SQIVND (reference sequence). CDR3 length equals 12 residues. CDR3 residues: CASWDHRGSRGF. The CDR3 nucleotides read TGTGCCAGTTGGGATCACAGGGGAAGTAGAGGATTC.

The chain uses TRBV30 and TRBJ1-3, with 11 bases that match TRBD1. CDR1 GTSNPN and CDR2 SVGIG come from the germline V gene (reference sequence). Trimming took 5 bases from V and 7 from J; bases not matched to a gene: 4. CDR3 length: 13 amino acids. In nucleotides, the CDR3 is TGTGCCTGGGGACAGGGGGCCATCAACACCATATATTTT. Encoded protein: CAWGQGAINTIYF.

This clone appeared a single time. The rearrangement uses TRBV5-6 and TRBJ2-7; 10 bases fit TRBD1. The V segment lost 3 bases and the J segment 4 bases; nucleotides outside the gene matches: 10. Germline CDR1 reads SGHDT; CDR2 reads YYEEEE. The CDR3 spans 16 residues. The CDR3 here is CASSSYGGQGLYEQYF. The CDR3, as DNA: TGTGCCAGCAGCTCTTATGGGGGACAGGGGTTATACGAGCAGTACTTC.

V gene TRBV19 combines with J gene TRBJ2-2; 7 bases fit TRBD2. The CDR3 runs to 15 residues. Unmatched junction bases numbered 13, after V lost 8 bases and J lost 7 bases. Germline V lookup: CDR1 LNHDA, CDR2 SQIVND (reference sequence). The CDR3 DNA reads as TGTGCCAGTGACCGGGGGAGGGCAGCATACGGGGAGCTGTTTTTT. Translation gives CASDRGRAAYGELFF.